This TCR beta chain was recovered during a study of CD8 T cells in Susac syndrome. Regarding the study as a whole: The study's TCR sequencing and HLA analysis covered a relatively small number of individuals, and the study acknowledged this.

The authors reverse transcribed roughly 0.5 to 1 ug RNA with random hexamers. Amplification of the TCR beta CDR3 was carried out by immunoSEQ multiplex PCR, which spanned a total of 54 Vbeta and 13 Jbeta segments. TCRdb reprocessed the immunoSEQ multiplex PCR reads via MiXCR and lists one record per CDR3 protein. This table has around 130,000 distinct CDR3 sequences, roughly 95% appearing once. As judged by recently defined diagnostic criteria, patients with Susac syndrome had definite or probable disease. This CDR3 comprises 14 residues. In germline, CDR1 is SGHRS, CDR2 YFSETQ. A remark on this clonotype: What it binds is not known. Compared with germline, one end of the junction differs, possibly owing to a read error.

The gene calls are TRBV5-1 and TRBJ2-1, with a weak D call TRBD2 (6 bases). This TCR derives from a human donor with Susac syndrome. Sequenced input: CD4+ T cells from PBMCs. This chain's CDR3 is CASSSGTVYSEQFF. The CDR3, as DNA: TGCGCCAGCAGCTCCGGGACTGTCTACAGTGAGCAGTTCTTC.